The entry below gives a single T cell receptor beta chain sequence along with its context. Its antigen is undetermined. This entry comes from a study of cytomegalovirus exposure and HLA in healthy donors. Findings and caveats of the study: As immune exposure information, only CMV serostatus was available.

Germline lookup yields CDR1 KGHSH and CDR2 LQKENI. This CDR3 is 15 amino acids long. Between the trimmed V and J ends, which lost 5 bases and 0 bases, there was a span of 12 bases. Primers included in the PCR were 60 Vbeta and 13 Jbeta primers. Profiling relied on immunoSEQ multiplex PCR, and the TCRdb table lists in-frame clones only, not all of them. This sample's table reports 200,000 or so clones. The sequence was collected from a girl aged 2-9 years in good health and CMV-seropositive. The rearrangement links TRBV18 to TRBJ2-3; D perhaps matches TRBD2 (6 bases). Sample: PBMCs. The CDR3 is CASSVPGGSTDTQYF. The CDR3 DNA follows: TGTGCCAGCTCAGTTCCCGGGGGTAGCACAGATACGCAGTATTTT.